This entry is about one TCR beta chain. V was clipped by 3 bases and J by 8 bases; unmatched bases: 4. CDR1 and CDR2 from the germline V gene are SGHNT and YYREEE (reference sequence). The CDR3 covers 14 residues. This sample was included in a study of shared clonotypes between healthy human individuals. Profiled with immunoSEQ multiplex PCR; TCRdb holds only in-frame clones, not every one. The table records more than 2 million clones, approximately 96% of them present only once. The sequence came from a man between 18 and 29 years old in good health. The sequenced sample consisted of naive CD4+ T cells sorted from blood. Documented subset: CD45RA+ positively selected. This rearrangement joins TRBV5-4 to TRBJ1-6; 8 nucleotides agree with TRBD1. CDR3 DNA sequence: TGTGCCAGCAGCTCCAGGGGGCGGGATTCACCCCTCCACTTT. Its translation is CASSSRGRDSPLHF.